The 16 T cell receptor beta chains reported below all come from one sample, sequenced in a study of T cells in Graves' hyperthyroidism and ophthalmopathy. TCR beta CDR3 sequences were amplified from RNA transcripts. A first-round RT-PCR of the TCR CDR3 used the HTBI primer set. TCRdb recomputed calls from the multiplex PCR reads with MiXCR, one row per CDR3 protein. The table includes a few hundred thousand distinct CDR3 sequences, roughly 19% detected once. The material sequenced was blood. These receptors were collected from a man between 50 and 59 years old with Graves' ophthalmopathy.

This clonotype was found many times. V is TRBV7-8 and J is TRBJ2-3; 8 nucleotides align to TRBD2. With 2 bases clipped from V and 4 bases from J, the junction kept 11 bases outside the gene matches. The CDR3 covers 17 residues. CDR1 SGHVS and CDR2 FQNEAQ come from the germline V gene. The CDR3 nucleotides read TGTGCCAGCAGCTTATTCACCCTAGCGGGTATGCCAGATACGCAGTATTTT. Translating gives CASSLFTLAGMPDTQYF. The whole variable domain, remainder taken from reference TRBV7-8 and TRBJ2-3, is GAGVSQSPRYKVAKRGQDVALRCDPISGHVSLFWYQQALGQGPEFLTYFQNEAQLDKSGLPSDRFFAERPEGSVSTLKIQRTQQEDSAVYLCASSLFTLAGMPDTQYFGPGTRLTVL.

The gene calls are TRBV20-1 and TRBJ2-4; D is uncertain. V was trimmed by 6 bases and J by 2 bases, leaving 14 bases between them. Germline CDR1 is DFQATT and CDR2 is SNEGSKA (reference sequence). This CDR3 is 14 amino acids long. DNA of the CDR3: TGCAGTGCCCCAACGTCCACAACCAAAAACATTCAGTACTTC. This codes for CSAPTSTTKNIQYF.

The chain combines TRBV9 with TRBJ2-7; 7 bases map to TRBD2. The germline V gene has CDR1 SGDLS and CDR2 YYNGEE. The trim removed 4 bases at V and 6 bases at J, leaving 10 bases unmatched. CDR3 length: 14 amino acids. This CDR3 reads CASSLGGENSEQYF. CDR3 nucleotides: TGTGCCAGCAGCTTGGGAGGGGAAAATAGCGAGCAGTACTTC.

This clonotype has ten or more counts. J is TRBJ2-1 and V is TRBV3-1; D is unresolved. From germline, CDR1 is LGHDT and CDR2 YNNKEL (reference sequence). This CDR3 comprises 19 residues. Between the trimmed V and J ends, which lost 1 base and 0 bases, there was a span of 19 bases. The CDR3 loop reads CASSQVVPVHSGSYNEQFF. The CDR3 coding sequence is TGTGCCAGCAGCCAAGTTGTTCCCGTCCACTCTGGCTCCTACAATGAGCAGTTCTTC.

There are many counts of this clonotype. The J gene is TRBJ1-5, the V gene TRBV11-2; maybe TRBD1 (5 bases). This CDR3 comprises 13 residues. Germline CDR1 and CDR2: SGHAT and FQNNGV. The germline V and J ends were trimmed by 3 bases and 7 bases, with 10 bases remaining between them. The CDR3 DNA reads as TGTGCCAGCAGCTTTGGGGGGGAACAGCCCCAGCATTTT. The encoded protein is CASSFGGEQPQHF.

The gene calls are TRBV5-1 and TRBJ2-3; the match to TRBD2 covers 11 bases. With 1 base clipped from V and 4 bases from J, the junction kept 8 bases outside the gene matches. Germline V lookup: CDR1 SGHRS, CDR2 YFSETQ. The CDR3 spans 17 residues. CDR3 in amino acids: CASSLFGSGRAADTQYF. The DNA of the CDR3 is TGCGCCAGCAGCTTGTTCGGTAGCGGGAGGGCAGCAGATACGCAGTATTTT.

The genes are TRBV5-1 and TRBJ2-7, with D unresolved. The CDR3 length is 12 residues. Trimming took off 3 bases at V and 7 bases at J, with 11 bases between the two ends. Germline CDR1 is SGHRS and CDR2 is YFSETQ. CDR3 coding DNA: TGCGCCAGCAGCTCTGGCCCCCGGGAGCAGTACTTC. This encodes CASSSGPREQYF.

The table lists this clonotype with a few counts. The rearrangement links TRBV6-2 or TRBV6-3 to TRBJ2-7; 10 positions match TRBD2. Germline values: CDR1 MNHEY, CDR2 SVGEGT. CDR3 length: 16 amino acids. J gave up 0 bases and V 2 bases, and 4 bases lay outside the gene matches. The CDR3 coding sequence is TGTGCCAGCAGTTACGGTAGCGGGAGGATCTCCTACGAGCAGTACTTC. Its protein product is CASSYGSGRISYEQYF.

This clonotype came up many times. The chain carries TRBV6-2 or TRBV6-3 and TRBJ2-7; 9 bases agree with TRBD1. Germline values: CDR1 MNHEY, CDR2 SVGEGT. This CDR3 comprises 14 residues. Trimming at V came to 2 bases and at J to 4 bases, leaving 3 bases not matched to a gene. CDR3 DNA: TGTGCCAGCAGTTACGGGACAGGGCAATACGAGCAGTACTTC. Its protein product is CASSYGTGQYEQYF.

On this clonotype itself: It is unclear where the CDR3 begins or ends on the DNA, so no DNA is shown, and the CDR3 is as TCRdb lists it. V is TRBV11-2 and J is TRBJ2-5; the D call in the table, TRBD2, was not verified against the DNA. CDR1 and CDR2 from the germline V gene are SGHAT and FQNNGV. The CDR3 adds up to 15 amino acids, both ends counted. The CDR3: CASSLRAAVGEGTDF.

This clonotype has at least ten counts. The chain combines TRBV20-1 with TRBJ1-1, with a tentative D call TRBD1 (6 bases). The germline CDR1 and CDR2 sequences are DFQATT and SNEGSKA (reference sequence). The CDR3 spans 16 residues. The ends were cut back, 0 bases at V and 4 bases at J, with 18 bases in the middle. The CDR3 sequence: CSARDLGGGWTTEAFF. CDR3 coding DNA: TGCAGTGCTAGAGATCTGGGGGGCGGTTGGACCACTGAAGCTTTCTTT.

This clonotype has ten or more counts. The rearrangement links TRBV30 to TRBJ2-2, with D perhaps TRBD2 (5 bases). The CDR3 spans 11 residues. The V gene lost 5 bases and the J gene lost 7 bases, with 8 bases spanning the gap. Germline values: CDR1 GTSNPN, CDR2 SVGIG (reference sequence). CDR3 in amino acids: CAWPSGGELFF. CDR3 nucleotide sequence: TGTGCCTGGCCAAGCGGCGGGGAGCTGTTTTTT.

The chain is built from TRBV20-1 and TRBJ1-5; D gene ambiguous. The CDR3 has 13 residues. The V end lost 6 bases, the J end lost 7 bases, and 16 bases lay between the germline ends. Germline CDR1 reads DFQATT; CDR2 reads SNEGSKA (reference sequence). This chain's CDR3 is CSAYQTEVQPQHF. The DNA for the CDR3 is TGCAGTGCCTACCAGACCGAGGTCCAGCCCCAGCATTTT.

This rearrangement joins TRBV6-2 or TRBV6-3 to TRBJ1-4; the D gene is possibly TRBD1 (5 bases). This CDR3 has 13 amino acids. V was shortened by 4 bases and J by 8 bases, with 11 bases between the two germline ends. Germline lookup yields CDR1 MNHEY and CDR2 SVGEGT. The CDR3 DNA reads TGTGCCAGCAGTTTGAACAGGAAGGAAAAACTGTTTTTT. The encoded protein is CASSLNRKEKLFF.

This clonotype was seen at least ten times. The rearrangement joins TRBV20-1 to TRBJ1-5, with 7 bases that match TRBD1. V gave up 0 bases and J gave up 5 bases; unmatched junction bases: 7. CDR1 is DFQATT, CDR2 SNEGSKA, per germline (reference sequence). This CDR3 spans 15 amino acids. The DNA of the CDR3 is TGCAGTGCTAGAGACCAGGACAGGAGCCATCAGCCCCAGCATTTT. Residues: CSARDQDRSHQPQHF.

This clonotype was counted a few times. The V and J genes are TRBV6-2 or TRBV6-3 and TRBJ1-6; D possibly corresponds to TRBD1 (6 bases). Germline V gives CDR1 MNHEY, CDR2 SVGEGT. This CDR3 has 15 residues. V was pared by 2 bases and J by 8 bases, with 13 bases between. CDR3 DNA sequence: TGTGCCAGCAGTTACGCGGGCAGGGGTCATTCACCCCTCCACTTT. This sequence encodes CASSYAGRGHSPLHF.